This T cell receptor (beta chain) is from a study of blood T cell repertoires in COVID-19. Germline assignment: CDR1 SGHNT and CDR2 YYREEE (reference sequence). J lost 4 bases, V lost 3 bases, and 7 bases had no gene match. The CDR3 runs to 14 residues. Original data processing: Scientists estimated how many nucleated cells there were by amplifying reference gene primers. Libraries were prepared by immunoSEQ multiplex PCR; TCRdb keeps only in-frame clonotypes and omits some of them. D and trimming come from the DNA, and the V and J calls and clone size come from that table. The profile shows roughly 70,000 clones, 84% of them singletons.

The chain employs TRBV5-4 and TRBJ2-7; 7 nucleotides agree with TRBD1. The sequencing input was peripheral blood. This TCR came from a human donor in a cohort sampled during active COVID-19. The CDR3 protein is CASSSGQNIYEQYF. CDR3 nucleotides: TGTGCCAGCAGCTCGGGACAGAATATTTACGAGCAGTACTTC.